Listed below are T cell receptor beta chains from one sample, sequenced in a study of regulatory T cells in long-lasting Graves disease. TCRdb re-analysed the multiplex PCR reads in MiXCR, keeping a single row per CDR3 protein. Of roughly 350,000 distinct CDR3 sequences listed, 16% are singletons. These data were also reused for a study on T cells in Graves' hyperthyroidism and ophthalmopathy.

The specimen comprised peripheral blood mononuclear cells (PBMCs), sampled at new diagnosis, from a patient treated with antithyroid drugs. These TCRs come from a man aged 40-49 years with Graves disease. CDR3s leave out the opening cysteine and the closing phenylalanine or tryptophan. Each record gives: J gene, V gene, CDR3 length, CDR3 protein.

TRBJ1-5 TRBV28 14 ASSFQVRTVDQPQH
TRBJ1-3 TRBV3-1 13 ASSSFGAVGNTIY
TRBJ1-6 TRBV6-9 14 ASSWNGPGLNSPLH
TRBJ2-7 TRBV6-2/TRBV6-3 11 ASSYLDGYEQY
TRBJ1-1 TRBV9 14 ASSPPGGEYGTEAF
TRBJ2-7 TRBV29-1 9 SVGGLYEQY
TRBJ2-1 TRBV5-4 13 ASSLGRGLYNEQF
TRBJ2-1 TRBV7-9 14 ASSSATGESYNEQF
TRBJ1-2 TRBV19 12 ASSMPGTRSGYT
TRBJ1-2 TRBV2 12 ASSEMGVPDGYT
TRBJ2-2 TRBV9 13 ASSLQGANTGELF
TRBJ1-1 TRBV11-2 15 ASSPIRRSPLGTEAF
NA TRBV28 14 ASRGLRGGGEETQY
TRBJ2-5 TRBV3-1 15 ASSQGEVAGGQETQY
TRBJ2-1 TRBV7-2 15 ASSPWTSGLSYNEQF
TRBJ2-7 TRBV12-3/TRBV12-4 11 ASSSRMGGEQY
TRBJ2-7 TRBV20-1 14 SARGWDRGRGHEQY
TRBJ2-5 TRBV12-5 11 ASGLPGLETQY
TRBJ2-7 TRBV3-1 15 ASSQDPTGGGRDEQY
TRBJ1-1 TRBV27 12 ASSFGGSGTEAF
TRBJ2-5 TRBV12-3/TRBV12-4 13 ASSSTSGGAKTQY
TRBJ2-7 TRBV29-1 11 SVESWGSHEQY
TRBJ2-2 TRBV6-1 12 ATSPPGRTGELF
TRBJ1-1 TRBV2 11 ATRQFMNTEAF
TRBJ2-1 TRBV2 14 ASSEASGSYYNEQF